This is a list of T cell receptor beta chains from one sample in a study of shared clonotypes between healthy human individuals. Using immunoSEQ multiplex PCR, the repertoire was profiled, and TCRdb retains in-frame clones only, with some absent. The profile shows under 550,000 clones, 90% to 96% of them singletons. The sample taken for sequencing was naive CD4+ T cells sorted from blood. These receptor sequences come from a woman in her twenties or thirties in good health. The CDR3 runs from the conserved cysteine through the conserved F or W. D genes are given only for firm matches. Clone size, where shown, is once, few, many, or a class for clones that have expanded.

v_gene: TRBV4-1
j_gene: TRBJ2-7
d_gene: NA
abundance: NA
len: 16
CDR3aa: CASSQVALVLSYEQYF
CDR3nt: TGCGCCAGCAGCCAAGTCGCCCTGGTTCTGTCCTACGAGCAGTACTTC

v_gene: TRBV6-6
j_gene: TRBJ2-3
d_gene: TRBD2
abundance: NA
len: 16
CDR3aa: CASSYGSGNSPDTQYF
CDR3nt: TGTGCCAGCAGTTACGGTAGCGGGAACTCCCCAGATACGCAGTATTTT

v_gene: TRBV29-1
j_gene: TRBJ1-2
d_gene: NA
abundance: once
len: 13
CDR3aa: CSVELTGAYGYTF
CDR3nt: TGCAGCGTTGAATTGACAGGCGCCTATGGCTACACCTTC

v_gene: TRBV6-1
j_gene: TRBJ1-1
d_gene: TRBD1
abundance: NA
len: 14
CDR3aa: CASSAQGADTEAFF
CDR3nt: TGTGCCAGCAGTGCCCAGGGGGCCGACACTGAAGCTTTCTTT

v_gene: TRBV5-1
j_gene: TRBJ2-5
d_gene: NA
abundance: once
len: 13
CDR3aa: CASSLVAGETQYF
CDR3nt: TGCGCCAGCAGCTTGGTAGCAGGCGAGACCCAGTACTTC

v_gene: TRBV7-9
j_gene: TRBJ1-2
d_gene: NA
abundance: NA
len: 12
CDR3aa: CASTGSLKGYTF
CDR3nt: TGTGCCAGCACCGGCTCACTCAAAGGCTACACCTTC

v_gene: TRBV7-9
j_gene: TRBJ2-5
d_gene: NA
abundance: NA
len: 13
CDR3aa: CASSLGLKETQYF
CDR3nt: TGTGCCAGCAGCTTGGGGCTGAAAGAGACCCAGTACTTC

v_gene: TRBV4-1
j_gene: TRBJ2-1
d_gene: NA
abundance: NA
len: 12
CDR3aa: CASSRDYNEQFF
CDR3nt: TGCGCCAGCAGCCGAGACTACAATGAGCAGTTCTTC

v_gene: TRBV6-6
j_gene: TRBJ2-7
d_gene: TRBD2
abundance: NA
len: 14
CDR3aa: CASSYGTSAYEQYF
CDR3nt: TGTGCCAGCAGTTACGGGACTAGCGCCTACGAGCAGTACTTC

v_gene: TRBV2
j_gene: TRBJ1-2
d_gene: NA
abundance: NA
len: 10
CDR3aa: CASGGYGYTF
CDR3nt: TGTGCCAGTGGTGGCTATGGCTACACCTTC

v_gene: TRBV28
j_gene: TRBJ2-7
d_gene: NA
abundance: NA
len: 16
CDR3aa: CASNKAGQASSYEQYF
CDR3nt: TGTGCCAGCAATAAAGCGGGACAGGCGAGCTCCTACGAGCAGTACTTC

v_gene: TRBV10-3
j_gene: TRBJ2-1
d_gene: TRBD2
abundance: NA
len: 16
CDR3aa: CAISAIAGGFNDEQFF
CDR3nt: TGTGCCATCAGCGCTATAGCGGGAGGGTTTAACGATGAGCAGTTCTTC

v_gene: TRBV9
j_gene: TRBJ1-3
d_gene: NA
abundance: NA
len: 15
CDR3aa: CASSAGNRAGNTIYF
CDR3nt: TGTGCCAGCAGCGCCGGTAACAGGGCTGGAAACACCATATATTTT

v_gene: TRBV7-9
j_gene: TRBJ2-3
d_gene: NA
abundance: NA
len: 11
CDR3aa: CASSREDTQYF
CDR3nt: TGTGCCAGCAGCCGGGAAGATACGCAGTATTTT

v_gene: TRBV2
j_gene: TRBJ1-6
d_gene: TRBD1
abundance: NA
len: 14
CDR3aa: CASSLQGDNSPLHF
CDR3nt: TGTGCCAGCAGTCTACAGGGGGATAATTCACCCCTCCACTTT

v_gene: TRBV28
j_gene: TRBJ2-3
d_gene: TRBD2
abundance: NA
len: 16
CDR3aa: CASTYDHSGSTVTQYF
CDR3nt: TGTGCCAGCACCTACGACCATAGCGGGAGTACGGTCACGCAGTATTTT

v_gene: TRBV5-1
j_gene: TRBJ2-2
d_gene: TRBD2
abundance: NA
len: 16
CDR3aa: CASSWRLAGNTGELFF
CDR3nt: TGCGCCAGCAGCTGGAGACTAGCGGGAAACACCGGGGAGCTGTTTTTT

v_gene: TRBV28
j_gene: TRBJ2-1
d_gene: NA
abundance: NA
len: 14
CDR3aa: CASSLGDQSDEQFF
CDR3nt: TGTGCCAGCAGTTTAGGGGACCAGTCCGATGAGCAGTTCTTC

v_gene: TRBV6-1
j_gene: TRBJ2-7
d_gene: TRBD2
abundance: NA
len: 15
CDR3aa: CASSDPAGEPYEQYF
CDR3nt: TGTGCCAGCAGTGACCCAGCGGGAGAACCATACGAGCAGTACTTC

v_gene: TRBV18
j_gene: TRBJ2-1
d_gene: NA
abundance: NA
len: 14
CDR3aa: CASSPPFAGNEQFF
CDR3nt: TGTGCCAGCTCACCACCGTTCGCAGGCAATGAGCAGTTCTTC

v_gene: TRBV5-8
j_gene: TRBJ2-7
d_gene: NA
abundance: once
len: 15
CDR3aa: CASSLEVGIPYEQYF
CDR3nt: TGTGCCAGCAGCTTGGAAGTAGGAATACCCTACGAGCAGTACTTC

v_gene: TRBV28
j_gene: TRBJ2-3
d_gene: TRBD1
abundance: NA
len: 16
CDR3aa: CASSPLTGSGTDTQYF
CDR3nt: TGTGCCAGCAGCCCCCTGACAGGGAGCGGCACAGATACGCAGTATTTT

v_gene: TRBV6-5
j_gene: TRBJ2-1
d_gene: TRBD2
abundance: NA
len: 15
CDR3aa: CASSSNSGTYNEQFF
CDR3nt: TGTGCCAGCAGTTCCAATAGCGGGACCTACAATGAGCAGTTCTTC

v_gene: TRBV11-2
j_gene: TRBJ1-1
d_gene: NA
abundance: NA
len: 13
CDR3aa: CASSPEQGRQAFF
CDR3nt: TGTGCCAGCAGCCCCGAACAGGGAAGGCAAGCTTTCTTT

v_gene: TRBV28
j_gene: TRBJ2-7
d_gene: NA
abundance: NA
len: 15
CDR3aa: CASSSPAQGTYEQYF
CDR3nt: TGTGCCAGCAGTTCCCCCGCGCAGGGTACCTACGAGCAGTACTTC

v_gene: TRBV28
j_gene: TRBJ2-3
d_gene: NA
abundance: NA
len: 13
CDR3aa: CASSPRGTDTQYF
CDR3nt: TGTGCCAGCAGTCCTAGAGGCACAGATACGCAGTATTTT

v_gene: TRBV11-2
j_gene: TRBJ2-7
d_gene: TRBD2
abundance: NA
len: 14
CDR3aa: CASSLQRLAYEQYF
CDR3nt: TGTGCCAGCAGCTTACAGCGACTAGCGTACGAGCAGTACTTC

v_gene: TRBV25-1
j_gene: TRBJ2-3
d_gene: NA
abundance: NA
len: 17
CDR3aa: CASSPALAALSTDTQYF
CDR3nt: TGTGCCAGCAGTCCCGCCTTAGCGGCCCTTAGCACAGATACGCAGTATTTT

v_gene: TRBV2
j_gene: TRBJ1-4
d_gene: TRBD1
abundance: NA
len: 12
CDR3aa: CASSERQGRLFF
CDR3nt: TGTGCCAGCAGTGAAAGACAGGGGCGTCTGTTTTTT

v_gene: TRBV30
j_gene: TRBJ1-1
d_gene: TRBD1
abundance: NA
len: 14
CDR3aa: CAWSSGTGVAEAFF
CDR3nt: TGTGCCTGGAGTAGCGGGACAGGGGTCGCTGAAGCTTTCTTT

v_gene: TRBV28
j_gene: TRBJ2-4
d_gene: NA
abundance: NA
len: 12
CDR3aa: CASSLPKNIQYF
CDR3nt: TGTGCCAGCAGTCTCCCCAAAAACATTCAGTACTTC

v_gene: TRBV25-1
j_gene: TRBJ2-2
d_gene: NA
abundance: NA
len: 14
CDR3aa: CASSVTSYGGELFF
CDR3nt: TGTGCCAGCAGTGTAACTTCCTATGGCGGGGAGCTGTTTTTT

v_gene: TRBV10-3
j_gene: TRBJ2-7
d_gene: TRBD2
abundance: NA
len: 12
CDR3aa: CATGGLSYEQYF
CDR3nt: TGTGCCACGGGGGGACTAAGCTACGAGCAGTACTTC

v_gene: TRBV27
j_gene: TRBJ2-1
d_gene: NA
abundance: NA
len: 14
CDR3aa: CASSLRAHYNEQFF
CDR3nt: TGTGCCAGCAGTTTAAGGGCTCACTACAATGAGCAGTTCTTC

v_gene: TRBV5-1
j_gene: TRBJ2-7
d_gene: NA
abundance: NA
len: 14
CDR3aa: CASSLVLVGYEQYF
CDR3nt: TGCGCCAGCAGCTTGGTTCTAGTCGGCTACGAGCAGTACTTC

v_gene: TRBV23-1
j_gene: TRBJ1-6
d_gene: NA
abundance: NA
len: 19
CDR3aa: CASSPAGTNDSSYNSPLHF
CDR3nt: TGCGCCAGCAGTCCCGCCGGGACAAACGACAGCTCCTATAATTCACCCCTCCACTTT

v_gene: TRBV25-1
j_gene: TRBJ1-2
d_gene: NA
abundance: NA
len: 14
CDR3aa: CASSELGGLNGYTF
CDR3nt: TGTGCCAGCAGTGAGTTGGGGGGACTTAATGGCTACACCTTC

v_gene: TRBV28
j_gene: TRBJ2-7
d_gene: TRBD2
abundance: NA
len: 16
CDR3aa: CASSSSLAGAKYEQYF
CDR3nt: TGTGCCAGCAGTTCTTCTTTAGCGGGAGCGAAGTACGAGCAGTACTTC

v_gene: TRBV28
j_gene: TRBJ2-7
d_gene: NA
abundance: NA
len: 12
CDR3aa: CASSQTAGEQYF
CDR3nt: TGTGCCAGCAGTCAAACGGCGGGGGAGCAGTACTTC